This T cell receptor (beta chain) was retrieved from a study of cytomegalovirus exposure and HLA in healthy donors. General observations from the study: The HLA-A and HLA-B alleles of most subjects were reportedly predicted accurately from TCR beta sequences.

As concerns this clone: Its target is not known.

Trimming removed 4 bases from V and 1 base from J; junction bases left unmatched: 4. Per the germline V gene, CDR1 is SGHRS and CDR2 is YFSETQ. CDR3 length: 14 residues. The PCR ran on 60 Vbeta and 13 Jbeta primers. Sequenced by immunoSEQ multiplex PCR; TCRdb stores in-frame clones only, minus some. The sample consists of 190,000 or so clones, about 80% of them appearing once. The V gene is TRBV5-1, the J gene TRBJ2-7, with 8 bases identical to TRBD1. This clonotype originated in a woman aged 45-60 years in good health and CMV-seropositive. The material sequenced was PBMCs. This CDR3 is CASSGQGDSYEQYF. The CDR3, as DNA: TGCGCCAGCAGCGGACAGGGTGATTCCTACGAGCAGTACTTC.